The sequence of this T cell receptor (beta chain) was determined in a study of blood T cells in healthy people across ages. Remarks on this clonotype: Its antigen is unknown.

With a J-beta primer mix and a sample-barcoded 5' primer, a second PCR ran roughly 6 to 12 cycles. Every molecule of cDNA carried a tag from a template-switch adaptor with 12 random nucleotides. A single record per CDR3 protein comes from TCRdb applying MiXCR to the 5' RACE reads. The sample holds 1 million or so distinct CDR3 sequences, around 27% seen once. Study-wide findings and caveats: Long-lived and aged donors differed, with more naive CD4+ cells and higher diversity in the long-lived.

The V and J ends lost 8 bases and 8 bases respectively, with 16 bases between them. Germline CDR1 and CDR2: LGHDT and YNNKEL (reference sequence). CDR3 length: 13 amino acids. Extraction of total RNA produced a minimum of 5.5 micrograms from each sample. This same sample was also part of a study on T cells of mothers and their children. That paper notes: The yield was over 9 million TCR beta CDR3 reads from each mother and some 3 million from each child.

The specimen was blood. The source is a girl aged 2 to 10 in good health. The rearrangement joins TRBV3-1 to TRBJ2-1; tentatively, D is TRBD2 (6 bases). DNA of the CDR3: TGTGCCAGCGGAGCGCGGGGACCTGATGAGCAGTTCTTC. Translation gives CASGARGPDEQFF.